This entry lists 5 T cell receptor beta chains sequenced from one sample in a study of control samples from healthy donors and cancer patients. The data were produced by immunoSEQ multiplex PCR, yet TCRdb's version contains in-frame clones alone and is incomplete. The data show about 140,000 clones, with around 94% seen just once and around 14% held by the top ten. Sequences were obtained from blood. The receptor set was obtained from a man aged 35 to 55 in good health.

The chain is built from TRBV5-1 and TRBJ1-1, with D perhaps TRBD1 (6 bases). The V end lost 2 bases, the J end lost 5 bases, and 13 bases lay between the germline ends. CDR1 and CDR2 from the germline V gene are SGHRS and YFSETQ. The CDR3 has 14 amino acids. The CDR3 spells CASSFFRGATEAFF. The DNA of the CDR3 is TGCGCCAGCAGCTTTTTCCGGGGGGCAACTGAAGCTTTCTTT.

This sequence joins TRBV6-4 and TRBJ2-1, with 7 nucleotides matching TRBD2. The CDR3 length is 14 residues. Germline lookup yields CDR1 MRHNA and CDR2 SNTAGT. J gave up 5 bases and V 0 bases, and 1 base lay outside the gene matches. The CDR3 sequence is CASSDSSGHNEQFF. CDR3 nucleotides: TGTGCCAGCAGTGACTCTAGCGGGCACAATGAGCAGTTCTTC.

The V call is TRBV19, the J call TRBJ2-2, with 12 bases that match TRBD2. The CDR3 is 19 amino acids. Per the germline V gene, CDR1 is LNHDA and CDR2 is SQIVND (reference sequence). Trimming cost V 0 bases and J 7 bases; bases outside gene matches: 12. The CDR3 DNA sequence: TGTGCCAGTAGTATAGACTCGCTAGCGGGAGGGCCCTTTAGCGGGGAGCTGTTTTTT. It is translated as CASSIDSLAGGPFSGELFF.

The J gene is TRBJ2-2, the V gene TRBV4-1; D remains ambiguous. This CDR3 is 15 amino acids long. The V end was cut by 1 base, the J end by 3 bases, with 9 bases between. CDR1 is MGHRA and CDR2 is YSYEKL in the germline V gene. The CDR3 sequence: CASSQVGEHTGELFF. CDR3 coding DNA: TGCGCCAGCAGCCAAGTTGGAGAGCACACCGGGGAGCTGTTTTTT.

The J gene is TRBJ2-1, the V gene TRBV7-2, with 7 bases lining up with TRBD1. The CDR3 covers 15 residues. Germline V CDR1 and CDR2: SGHTA, FQGNSA. After removal of 6 bases from V and 3 bases from J, the junction contained 8 bases not matched to a gene. CDR3 loop: CASSHTRDSYNEQFF. As DNA, the CDR3 is TGTGCCAGCAGTCATACCCGGGACAGCTACAATGAGCAGTTCTTC.